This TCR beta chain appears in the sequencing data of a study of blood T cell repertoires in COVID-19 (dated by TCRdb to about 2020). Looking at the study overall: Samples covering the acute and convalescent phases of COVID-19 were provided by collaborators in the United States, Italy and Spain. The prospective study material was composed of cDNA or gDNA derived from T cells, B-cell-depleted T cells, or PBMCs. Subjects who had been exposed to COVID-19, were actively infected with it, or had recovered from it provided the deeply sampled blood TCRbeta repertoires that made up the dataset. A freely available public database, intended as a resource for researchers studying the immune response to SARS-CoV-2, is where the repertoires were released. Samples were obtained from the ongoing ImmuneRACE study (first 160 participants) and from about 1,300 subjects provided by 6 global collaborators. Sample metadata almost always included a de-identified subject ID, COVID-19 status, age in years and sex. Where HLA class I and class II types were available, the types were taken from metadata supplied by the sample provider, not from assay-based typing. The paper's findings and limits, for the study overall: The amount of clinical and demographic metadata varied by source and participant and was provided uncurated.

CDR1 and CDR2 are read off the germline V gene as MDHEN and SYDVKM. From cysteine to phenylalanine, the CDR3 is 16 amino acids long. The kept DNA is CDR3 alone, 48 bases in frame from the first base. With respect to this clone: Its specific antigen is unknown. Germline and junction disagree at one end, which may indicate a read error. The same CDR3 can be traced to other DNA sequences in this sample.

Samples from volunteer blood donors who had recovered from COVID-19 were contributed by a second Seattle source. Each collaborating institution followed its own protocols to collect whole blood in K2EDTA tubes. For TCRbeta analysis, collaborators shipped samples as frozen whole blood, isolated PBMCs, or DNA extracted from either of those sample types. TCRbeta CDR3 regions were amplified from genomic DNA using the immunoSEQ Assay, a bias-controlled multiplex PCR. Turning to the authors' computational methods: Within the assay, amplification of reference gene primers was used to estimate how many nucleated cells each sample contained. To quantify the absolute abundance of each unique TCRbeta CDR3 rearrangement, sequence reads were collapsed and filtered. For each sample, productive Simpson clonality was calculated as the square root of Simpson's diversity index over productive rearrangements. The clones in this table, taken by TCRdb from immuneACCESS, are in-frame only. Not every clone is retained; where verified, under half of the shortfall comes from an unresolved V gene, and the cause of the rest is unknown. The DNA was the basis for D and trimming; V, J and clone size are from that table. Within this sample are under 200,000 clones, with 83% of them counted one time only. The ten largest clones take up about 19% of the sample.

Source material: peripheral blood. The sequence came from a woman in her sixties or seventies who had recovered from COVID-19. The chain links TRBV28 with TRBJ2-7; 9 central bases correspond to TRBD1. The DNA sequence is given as TGCGCCAGCAGTTTACCTCCCGGGACAGGGATCTACGAGCAGTACTTC. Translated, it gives CASSLPPGTGIYEQYF.